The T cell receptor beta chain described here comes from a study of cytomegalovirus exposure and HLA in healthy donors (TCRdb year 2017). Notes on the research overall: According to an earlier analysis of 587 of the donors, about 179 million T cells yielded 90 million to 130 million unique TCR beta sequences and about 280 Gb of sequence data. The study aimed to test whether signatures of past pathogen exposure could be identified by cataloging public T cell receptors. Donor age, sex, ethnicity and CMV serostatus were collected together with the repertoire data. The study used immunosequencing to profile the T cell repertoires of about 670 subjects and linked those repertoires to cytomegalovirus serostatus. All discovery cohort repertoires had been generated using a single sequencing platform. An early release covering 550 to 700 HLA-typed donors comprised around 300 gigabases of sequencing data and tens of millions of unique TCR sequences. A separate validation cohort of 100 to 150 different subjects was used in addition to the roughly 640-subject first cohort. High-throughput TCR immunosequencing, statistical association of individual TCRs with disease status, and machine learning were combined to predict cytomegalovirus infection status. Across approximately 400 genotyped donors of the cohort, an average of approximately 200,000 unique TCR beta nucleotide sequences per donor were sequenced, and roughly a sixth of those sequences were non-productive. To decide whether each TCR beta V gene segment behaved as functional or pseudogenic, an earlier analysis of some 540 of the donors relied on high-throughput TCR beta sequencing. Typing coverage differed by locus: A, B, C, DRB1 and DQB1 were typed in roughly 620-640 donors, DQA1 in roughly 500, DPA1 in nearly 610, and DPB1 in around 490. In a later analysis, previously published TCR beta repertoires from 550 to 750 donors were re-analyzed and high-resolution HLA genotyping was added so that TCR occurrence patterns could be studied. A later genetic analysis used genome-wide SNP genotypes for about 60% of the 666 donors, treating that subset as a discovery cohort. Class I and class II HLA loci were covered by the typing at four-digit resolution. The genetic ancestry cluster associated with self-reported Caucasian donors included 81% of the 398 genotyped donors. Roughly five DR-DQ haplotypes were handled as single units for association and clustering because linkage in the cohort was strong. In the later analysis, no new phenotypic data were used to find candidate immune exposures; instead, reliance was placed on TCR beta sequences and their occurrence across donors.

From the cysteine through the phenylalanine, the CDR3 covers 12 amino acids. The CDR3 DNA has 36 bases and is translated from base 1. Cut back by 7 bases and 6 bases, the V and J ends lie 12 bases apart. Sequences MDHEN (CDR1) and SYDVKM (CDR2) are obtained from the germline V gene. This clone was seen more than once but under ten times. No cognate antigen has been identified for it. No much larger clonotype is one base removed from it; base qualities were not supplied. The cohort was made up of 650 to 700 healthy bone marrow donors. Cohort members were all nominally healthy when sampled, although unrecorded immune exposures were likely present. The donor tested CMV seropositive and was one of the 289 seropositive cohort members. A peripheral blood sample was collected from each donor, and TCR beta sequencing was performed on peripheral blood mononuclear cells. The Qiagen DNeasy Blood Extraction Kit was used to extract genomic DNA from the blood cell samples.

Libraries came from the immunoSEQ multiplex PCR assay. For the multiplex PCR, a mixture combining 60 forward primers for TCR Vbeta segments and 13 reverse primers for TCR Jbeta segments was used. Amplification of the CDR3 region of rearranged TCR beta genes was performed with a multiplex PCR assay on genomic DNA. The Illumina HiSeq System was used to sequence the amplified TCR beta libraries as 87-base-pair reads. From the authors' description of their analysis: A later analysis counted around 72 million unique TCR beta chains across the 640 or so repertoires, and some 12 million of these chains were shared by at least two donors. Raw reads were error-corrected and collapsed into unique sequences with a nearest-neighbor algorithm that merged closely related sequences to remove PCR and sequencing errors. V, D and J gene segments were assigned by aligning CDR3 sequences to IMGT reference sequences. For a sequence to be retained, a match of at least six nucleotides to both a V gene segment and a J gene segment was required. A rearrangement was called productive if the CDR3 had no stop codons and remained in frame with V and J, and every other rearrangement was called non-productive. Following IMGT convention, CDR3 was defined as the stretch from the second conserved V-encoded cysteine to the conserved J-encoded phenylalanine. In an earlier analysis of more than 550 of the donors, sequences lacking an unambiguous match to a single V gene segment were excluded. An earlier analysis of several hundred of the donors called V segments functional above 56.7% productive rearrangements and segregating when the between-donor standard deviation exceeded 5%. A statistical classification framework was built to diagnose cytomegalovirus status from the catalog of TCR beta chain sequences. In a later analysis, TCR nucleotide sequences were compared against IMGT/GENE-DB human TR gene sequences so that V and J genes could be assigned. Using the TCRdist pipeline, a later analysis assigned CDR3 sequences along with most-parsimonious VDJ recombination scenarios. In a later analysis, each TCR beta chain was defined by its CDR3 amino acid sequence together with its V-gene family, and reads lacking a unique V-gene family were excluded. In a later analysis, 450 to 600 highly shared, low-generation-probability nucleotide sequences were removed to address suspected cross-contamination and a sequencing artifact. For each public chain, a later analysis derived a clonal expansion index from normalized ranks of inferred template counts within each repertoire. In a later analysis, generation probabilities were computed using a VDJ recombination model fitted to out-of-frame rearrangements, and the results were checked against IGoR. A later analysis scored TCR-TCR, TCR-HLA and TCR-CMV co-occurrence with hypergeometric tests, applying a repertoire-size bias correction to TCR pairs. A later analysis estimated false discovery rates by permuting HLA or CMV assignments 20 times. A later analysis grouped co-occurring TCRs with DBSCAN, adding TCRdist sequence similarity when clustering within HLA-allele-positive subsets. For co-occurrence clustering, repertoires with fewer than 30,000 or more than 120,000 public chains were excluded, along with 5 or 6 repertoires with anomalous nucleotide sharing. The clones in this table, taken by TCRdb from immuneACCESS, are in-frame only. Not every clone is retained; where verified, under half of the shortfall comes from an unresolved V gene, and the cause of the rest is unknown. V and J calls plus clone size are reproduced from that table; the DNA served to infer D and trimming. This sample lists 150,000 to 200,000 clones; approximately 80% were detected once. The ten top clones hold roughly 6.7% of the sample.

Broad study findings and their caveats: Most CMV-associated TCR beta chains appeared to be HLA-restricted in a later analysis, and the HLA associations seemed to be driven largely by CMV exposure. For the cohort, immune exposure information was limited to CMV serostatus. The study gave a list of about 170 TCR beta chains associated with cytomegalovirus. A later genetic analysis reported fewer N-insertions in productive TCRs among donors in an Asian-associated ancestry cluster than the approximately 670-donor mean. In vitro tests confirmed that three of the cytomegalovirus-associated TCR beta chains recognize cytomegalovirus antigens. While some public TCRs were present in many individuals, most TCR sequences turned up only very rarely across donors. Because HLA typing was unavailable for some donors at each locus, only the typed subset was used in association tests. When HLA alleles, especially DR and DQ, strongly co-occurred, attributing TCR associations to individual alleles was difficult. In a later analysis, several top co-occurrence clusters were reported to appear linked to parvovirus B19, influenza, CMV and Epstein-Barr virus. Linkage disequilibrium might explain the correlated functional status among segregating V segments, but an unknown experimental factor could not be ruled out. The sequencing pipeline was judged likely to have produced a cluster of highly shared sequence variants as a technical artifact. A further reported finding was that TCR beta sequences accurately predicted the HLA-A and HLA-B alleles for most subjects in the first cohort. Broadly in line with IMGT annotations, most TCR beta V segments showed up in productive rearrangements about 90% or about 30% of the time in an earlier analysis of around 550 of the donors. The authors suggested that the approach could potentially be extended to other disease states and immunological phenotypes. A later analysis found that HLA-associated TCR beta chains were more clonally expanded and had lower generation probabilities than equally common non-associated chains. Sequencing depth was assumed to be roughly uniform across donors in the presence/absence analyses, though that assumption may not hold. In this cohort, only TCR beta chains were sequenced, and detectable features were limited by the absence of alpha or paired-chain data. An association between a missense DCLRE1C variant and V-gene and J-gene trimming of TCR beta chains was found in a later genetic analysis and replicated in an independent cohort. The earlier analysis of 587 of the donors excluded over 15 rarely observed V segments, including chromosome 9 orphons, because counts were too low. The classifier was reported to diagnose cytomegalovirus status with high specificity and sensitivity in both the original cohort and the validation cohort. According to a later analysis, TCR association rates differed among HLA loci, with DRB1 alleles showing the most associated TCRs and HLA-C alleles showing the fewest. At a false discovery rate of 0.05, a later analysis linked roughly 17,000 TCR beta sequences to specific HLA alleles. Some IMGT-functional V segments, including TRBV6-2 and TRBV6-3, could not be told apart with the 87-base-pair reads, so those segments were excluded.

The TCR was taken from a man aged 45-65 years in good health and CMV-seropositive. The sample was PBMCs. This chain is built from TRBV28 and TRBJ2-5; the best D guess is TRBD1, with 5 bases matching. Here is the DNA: TGTGCCAGCAAAGGCAGGGTGAAGACCCAGTACTTC. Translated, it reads CASKGRVKTQYF. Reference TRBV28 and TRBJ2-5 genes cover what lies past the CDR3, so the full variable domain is DVKVTQSSRYLVKRTGEKVFLECVQDMDHENMFWYRQDPGLGLRLIYFSYDVKMKEKGDIPEGYSVSREKKERFSLILESASTNQTSMYLCASKGRVKTQYFGPGTRLLVL.